The rows below give T cell receptor beta chains drawn from one sample of a study of post-analysis software for immune sequencing data. TCRdb reanalysed the PCR reads using MiXCR and keeps one entry per CDR3 protein. The sample contains around 160,000 distinct CDR3 sequences, 36% of which appear only once. The starting material was blood, obtained after autologous hematopoietic stem cell transplantation. These receptors were taken from a girl under 18 with multiple sclerosis. Both conserved end residues are trimmed from each CDR3. The D gene is left open where the match is weak.

J: TRBJ2-7
D: -
V: TRBV2
CDR3: ASSALSPRHLPYEQY

J: TRBJ2-3
D: TRBD2
V: TRBV12-3/TRBV12-4
CDR3: ASRYTSVSADTQY

J: TRBJ2-7
D: TRBD2
V: TRBV3-1
CDR3: ASSQMGGYEQY

J: TRBJ2-3
D: -
V: TRBV27
CDR3: ASQQGIMALPDTQY

J: TRBJ2-1
D: -
V: TRBV7-2
CDR3: ASSLAGVRNEQF

J: TRBJ1-1
D: TRBD1
V: TRBV27
CDR3: ASSPRDRGFDTEAF

J: TRBJ2-2
D: -
V: TRBV12-3/TRBV12-4
CDR3: ASSLSGGAGELF

J: TRBJ2-3
D: TRBD2
V: TRBV20-1
CDR3: SARNSGRGTDTQY

J: TRBJ2-7
D: TRBD1
V: TRBV5-1
CDR3: ASRKGAARDEQY

J: TRBJ1-1
D: -
V: TRBV12-3/TRBV12-4
CDR3: ASAFMSEAF

J: TRBJ2-7
D: -
V: TRBV3-1
CDR3: ASSPPTGAFYEQY

J: TRBJ2-1
D: -
V: TRBV12-3/TRBV12-4
CDR3: ASSLGVRGTEAF

J: TRBJ1-2
D: -
V: TRBV7-9
CDR3: ASSLLRGYT

J: TRBJ1-2
D: TRBD1
V: TRBV29-1
CDR3: SVTGTEYGYT

J: TRBJ2-7
D: -
V: TRBV27
CDR3: ASSRQGPEVTYEQY

J: TRBJ2-7
D: TRBD2
V: TRBV10-3
CDR3: AISESLTSGFGSYEQY

J: TRBJ2-3
D: TRBD1
V: TRBV6-4
CDR3: ASSEHRGEGTDTQY

J: TRBJ1-1
D: -
V: TRBV4-2
CDR3: ASSPGFQRNTEAF

J: -
D: TRBD2
V: TRBV20-1
CDR3: SARVSSGIFHEQY

J: TRBJ1-2
D: TRBD1
V: TRBV20-1
CDR3: SAKDRVNYGYT

J: TRBJ2-7
D: -
V: TRBV7-2
CDR3: ASSLSGLPTYEQY

J: TRBJ2-2
D: -
V: TRBV29-1
CDR3: SVGGRVGGELF

J: TRBJ2-5
D: -
V: TRBV21-1
CDR3: ASNHPGQQETQY

J: TRBJ2-7
D: -
V: TRBV9
CDR3: ASSPYGPEGYEQY

J: TRBJ2-7
D: TRBD1
V: TRBV13
CDR3: ASSPWDRKSYEQY

J: TRBJ2-5
D: TRBD2
V: TRBV5-1
CDR3: ASSSSIAGAGETQY

J: TRBJ2-1
D: -
V: TRBV6-2/TRBV6-3
CDR3: ASSYGPSSYNEQF

J: TRBJ2-5
D: TRBD2
V: TRBV11-3
CDR3: ASSLDGLAGVGRETQY

J: TRBJ2-1
D: -
V: TRBV29-1
CDR3: SVGANEQF

J: TRBJ1-5
D: -
V: TRBV28
CDR3: ASSSTRGRNQPQH

J: TRBJ1-5
D: TRBD1
V: TRBV6-2/TRBV6-3
CDR3: ASSHSSRQGYQPQH

J: TRBJ1-6
D: -
V: TRBV27
CDR3: ASGPLDSDNSPLH

J: TRBJ2-2
D: TRBD2
V: TRBV27
CDR3: ASTQAGGHRGELF

J: TRBJ1-5
D: -
V: TRBV6-4
CDR3: ASSESGNQPQH

J: TRBJ2-7
D: -
V: TRBV14
CDR3: ASSQASGEGGPYEQY

J: TRBJ1-6
D: -
V: TRBV30
CDR3: AWSPADSGNSPLH

J: TRBJ2-1
D: TRBD2
V: TRBV20-1
CDR3: SAPLAGPNEQF

J: TRBJ2-5
D: -
V: TRBV12-3/TRBV12-4
CDR3: ASSEGTGEY

J: TRBJ2-1
D: TRBD1
V: TRBV29-1
CDR3: SVEWTGDEQF

J: TRBJ1-5
D: -
V: TRBV2
CDR3: ASSEQTYQPQH

J: -
D: TRBD2
V: TRBV29-1
CDR3: SVRFSGGEQY